One T cell receptor (beta chain) is described in this entry. Its antigen is still unknown. Read coverage stops 3 residues before the CDR3 terminus; the germline J gene supplies the remainder. These data are taken from a study of T cells in women clearing cervical HPV infection. Study overall: Controls were women whose single incident HPV16 infection cleared within 12 months without precancer or cancer.

In germline, CDR1 is SQVTM, CDR2 ANQGSEA. This CDR3 spans 13 amino acids. The V end was cut by 5 bases, the J end by 3 bases, with 11 bases between. The study, taken as a whole, reports: TRBV6-7 abundance was lower in cases than controls (around 0.11% versus 0.16%).

All participants had a single incident cervical HPV16 infection, and prevalent HPV16 infections were excluded. Clones were read by immunoSEQ multiplex PCR, and TCRdb kept only the in-frame ones, dropping some. Its clone listing holds roughly 30,000 clones. The rearrangement uses TRBV29-1 and TRBJ1-5; tentative D call: TRBD1 (5 bases). What was sequenced was blood buffy coat. The sequence was collected from a woman between 18 and 70 years old with a cervical HPV16 infection that either progressed to CIN3+ or cleared (not recorded which). CDR3: CSVSSGANQPQHF. The CDR3 DNA, read in part, is TGCAGCGTTTCGTCTGGGGCCAATCAGCCC. The full variable domain, in which reference TRBV29-1 and TRBJ1-5 provide the parts outside the CDR3, is SAVISQKPSRDICQRGTSLTIQCQVDSQVTMMFWYRQQPGQSLTLIATANQGSEATYESGFVIDKFPISRPNLTFSTLTVSNMSPEDSSIYLCSVSSGANQPQHFGDGTRLSIL.